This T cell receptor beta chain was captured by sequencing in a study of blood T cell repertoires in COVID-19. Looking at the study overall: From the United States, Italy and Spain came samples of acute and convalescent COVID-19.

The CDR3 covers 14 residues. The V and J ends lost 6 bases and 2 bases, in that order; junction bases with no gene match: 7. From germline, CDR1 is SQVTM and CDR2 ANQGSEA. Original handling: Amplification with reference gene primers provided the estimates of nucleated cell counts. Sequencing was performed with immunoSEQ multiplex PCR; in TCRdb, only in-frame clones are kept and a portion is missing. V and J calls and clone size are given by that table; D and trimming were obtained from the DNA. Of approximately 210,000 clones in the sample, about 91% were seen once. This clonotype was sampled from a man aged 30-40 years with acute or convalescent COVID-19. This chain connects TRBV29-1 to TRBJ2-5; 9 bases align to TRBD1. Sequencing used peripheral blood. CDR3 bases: TGCAGCGTGGCCCGGGACAGGGCTCAAGAGACCCAGTACTTC. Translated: CSVARDRAQETQYF.